Each of the 11 T cell receptor beta chains below was sequenced from the same sample in a study of a mutant IDH1 vaccine in newly diagnosed glioma. Data came from immunoSEQ multiplex PCR; TCRdb stores just in-frame clones and leaves some out. The sample consists of around 40,000 clones, roughly 88% of them appearing once. Their cognate antigens are unknown. The time point denotes: week 5, during vaccination. The investigators gave 300 ug of mutant IDH1 20-mer peptide in each vaccine dose, together with topical imiquimod. The source material was PBMCs, sampled from a glioma patient whose treatment included an IDH1 peptide vaccine. The source is a man aged 40-49 years with glioma.

The V and J genes are TRBV9 and TRBJ2-7; a weak D match, TRBD1 (6 bases). Per the germline V gene, CDR1 is SGDLS and CDR2 is YYNGEE. Trimming cost V 3 bases and J 3 bases, with 10 bases left between them. CDR3 length: 13 amino acids. This CDR3 is CASSGGQSYEQYF. The CDR3 nucleotides are TGTGCCAGCAGCGGCGGACAGAGCTACGAGCAGTACTTC.

V gene TRBV6-1 combines with J gene TRBJ2-4, with D possibly TRBD2 on 5 matching bases. The V and J ends lost 1 base and 0 bases respectively, with 10 bases between them. Germline lookup yields CDR1 MNHNS and CDR2 SASEGT. This CDR3 spans 16 amino acids. Written as DNA, the CDR3 is TGTGCCAGCAGTGAAGAGGGAGAACTAGCCAAAAACATTCAGTACTTC. Protein product: CASSEEGELAKNIQYF.

The rearrangement uses TRBV18 and TRBJ2-1; 9 bases fit TRBD1. With V trimmed by 5 bases and J by 8 bases, 4 bases remained unmatched. The germline V gene encodes CDR1 KGHSH and CDR2 LQKENI. This CDR3 has 13 residues. The CDR3 region is CASSGGTGYEQFF. The CDR3 nucleotides read TGTGCCAGCTCAGGCGGGACAGGGTATGAGCAGTTCTTC.

The chain recombines TRBV23-1 with TRBJ2-1; TRBD2 agrees at 10 bases. Being an ORF, TRBV23-1 has a function that is uncertain. CDR3 length: 14 amino acids. CDR3 residues: CDTRFLAGANEQFF. In DNA form, the CDR3 reads TGCGACACCAGGTTTCTAGCGGGAGCTAATGAGCAGTTCTTC.

The chain links TRBV6-5 to TRBJ2-7, with D possibly called TRBD1 or TRBD2 (5 bases each). CDR1 and CDR2 from the germline V gene are MNHEY and SVGAGI. The CDR3 runs to 15 residues. The V gene lost 3 bases and the J gene lost 3 bases, with 15 bases spanning the gap. CDR3 sequence reads: CASSYRRGRNYEQYF. Written as DNA, the CDR3 is TGTGCCAGCAGTTATCGTCGGGGACGGAACTACGAGCAGTACTTC.

CDR3 sequence reads: CASSEGVRAQETQYF. Written as DNA, the CDR3 is TGTGCCAGCAGTGAAGGGGTCAGGGCCCAAGAGACCCAGTACTTC. The chain carries TRBV25-1 and TRBJ2-5, with D possibly being TRBD1 (5 bases). Trimming pared 2 bases from V and 1 base from J, leaving 11 bases between. Germline V gene lookup returns CDR1 MGHDK and CDR2 SYGVNS. This CDR3 is built from 15 residues.

The rearrangement links TRBV9 to TRBJ2-7, with 7 bases that match TRBD2. After removal of 0 bases from V and 3 bases from J, the junction contained 6 bases not matched to a gene. Looked up from germline, CDR1 is SGDLS and CDR2 is YYNGEE. The CDR3 sequence is 15 residues long. The CDR3 coding sequence is TGTGCCAGCAGCGTAGGTGGCGGGAGTAACTACGAGCAGTACTTC. This encodes CASSVGGGSNYEQYF.

The chain recombines TRBV19 with TRBJ2-1; TRBD2 agrees at 8 bases. The CDR3 sequence is 12 residues long. With V trimmed by 7 bases and J by 10 bases, 6 bases remained unmatched. CDR1 is LNHDA and CDR2 is SQIVND in the germline V gene (reference sequence). DNA for the CDR3: TGTGCCAGTAATCATAGGACTAGCGAGCAGTTCTTC. Protein sequence: CASNHRTSEQFF.

J is TRBJ1-3 and V is TRBV9, with D possibly being TRBD1 (6 bases). With 3 bases removed from V and 4 bases from J, the gap between germline ends came to 14 bases. Germline CDR1 and CDR2: SGDLS and YYNGEE. The CDR3 runs 15 residues. CDR3 amino acids: CASSGWGAAGNTIYF. In nucleotides, the CDR3 is TGTGCCAGCAGCGGCTGGGGGGCTGCCGGAAACACCATATATTTT.

V is TRBV9 and J is TRBJ1-2; D unresolved. CDR1 is SGDLS, CDR2 YYNGEE, per germline. The CDR3 spans 14 residues. Between the trimmed V and J ends, which lost 0 bases and 4 bases, there was a span of 10 bases. The CDR3 DNA sequence: TGTGCCAGCAGCGTAGATCCGGTGGGCTATGGCTACACCTTC. Translation gives CASSVDPVGYGYTF.

The chain combines TRBV9 with TRBJ2-3; D is undetermined. This CDR3 has 12 amino acids. Trimming pared 2 bases from V and 4 bases from J, leaving 5 bases between. Germline V gene lookup returns CDR1 SGDLS and CDR2 YYNGEE. CDR3 loop: CASSVLADTQYF. The CDR3 coding sequence is TGTGCCAGCAGCGTTCTAGCAGATACGCAGTATTTT.